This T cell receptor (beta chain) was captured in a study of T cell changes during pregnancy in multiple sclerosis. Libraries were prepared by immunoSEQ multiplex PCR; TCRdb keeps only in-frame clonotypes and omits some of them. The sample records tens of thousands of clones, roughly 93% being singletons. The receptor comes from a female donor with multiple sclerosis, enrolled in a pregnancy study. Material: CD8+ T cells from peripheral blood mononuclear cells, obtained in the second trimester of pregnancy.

This CDR3 is CASSSNGIRTETQYF. In DNA form, the CDR3 reads TGTGCCAGCAGCTCCAACGGGATTAGAACAGAGACCCAGTACTTC. The chain combines TRBV7-3 with TRBJ2-5, with D possibly TRBD2 on 5 matching bases. CDR1 and CDR2 (germline): SGHTA, FQGTGA. V lost 4 bases and J lost 4, with 16 bases in between. CDR3 length: 15 residues.